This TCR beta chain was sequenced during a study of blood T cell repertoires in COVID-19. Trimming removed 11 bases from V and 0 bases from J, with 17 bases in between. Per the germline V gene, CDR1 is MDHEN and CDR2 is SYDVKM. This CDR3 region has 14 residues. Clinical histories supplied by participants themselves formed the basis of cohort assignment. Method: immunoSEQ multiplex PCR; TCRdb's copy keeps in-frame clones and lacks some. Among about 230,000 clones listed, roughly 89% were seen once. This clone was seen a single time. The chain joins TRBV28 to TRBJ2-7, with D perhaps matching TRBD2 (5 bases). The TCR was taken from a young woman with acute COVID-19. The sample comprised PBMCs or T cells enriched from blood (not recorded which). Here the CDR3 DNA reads TGTGCCGCGGCGGAGCGGCTGAGCTCCTACGAGCAGTACTTC. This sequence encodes CAAAERLSSYEQYF.